This is a list of T cell receptor beta chains from one sample in a study of OX40 agonist ivuxolimab in advanced cancers. Libraries were prepared by immunoSEQ multiplex PCR; TCRdb keeps only in-frame clonotypes and omits some of them. Of about 13,000 clones in the sample, more than 75% were seen once. The sample consisted of CD4+ or CD8+ T cells sorted from blood, taken in a trial of the OX40 agonist ivuxolimab. These receptors all stem from an adult with an advanced solid tumor such as melanoma, head and neck, liver or kidney cancer. The CDR3 runs from the conserved cysteine through the conserved F or W. The D gene is left open where the match is weak.

>TRBV27|TRBD1
CASSPVTGTGNYGYTF
>TRBV5-1|TRBD1
CASSLETGGLYEQYF
>TRBV2|NA
CASSPPRSGHEQFF
>TRBV25-1|NA
CASSELGWGRGETQYF
>TRBV27|NA
CASSFDPNTEAFF
>TRBV30|TRBD1
CANAGTGGFTEAFF
>TRBV6-1|NA
CASKAGQGLNQPQHF
>TRBV6-5|TRBD1
CASSYSTGNADTQYF
>TRBV15|NA
CATGRETQYF
>TRBV7-2|TRBD1
CASSLPGGPTDTQYF
>TRBV2|NA
CASSERGYEQYF
>TRBV6-5|NA
CASSSTSLLVGQYF
>TRBV2|NA
CASSLYLTEAFF
>TRBV7-6|TRBD1
CASSPRGGGTEAFF
>TRBV6-1|TRBD2
CASSWVAGAYEQYF
>TRBV28|NA
CASSLGGWDTEAFF
>TRBV12-5|NA
CASGFTGIGGYTF
>TRBV27|NA
CASSLGNTEAFF
>TRBV11-2|TRBD2
CASSHTSGSGETQYF
>TRBV2|TRBD2
CASSEVAGGVNIQYF
>TRBV9|NA
CASSGRHGNTEAFF
>TRBV7-2|NA
CASSLTWETQYF
>TRBV7-3|NA
CASSDNQDTQYF
>TRBV27|TRBD2
CASSFSGRLAGNNEQFF
>TRBV2|TRBD1
CASVARGQGMREQYF
>TRBV5-5|NA
CASSLSGGSSYEQYF
>TRBV7-3|NA
CASSLIDENEQFF
>TRBV12-5|NA
CASGLAGNEQFF
>TRBV4-3|NA
CASSPSQGNDYEQYF
>TRBV5-1|NA
CASSLGQNQPQHF
>TRBV29-1|NA
CSVEEGGAGASYEQYF
>TRBV6-4|TRBD1
CASSDETGSDTQYF
>TRBV10-3|NA
CASSYGSYEQYF
>TRBV11-2|TRBD1
CASSLPGQEYTEAFF
>TRBV30|TRBD1
CAWSAGDRELQPQHF
>TRBV25-1|NA
CASSEYGGALAQYF
>TRBV19|NA
CASSLREASNQPQHF
>TRBV5-6|NA
CASSLHRVQRNFYEQYF
>TRBV13|TRBD2
CASSSRAGDSYNEQFF
>TRBV27|NA
CASSDRFKTVF
>TRBV4-2|NA
CASSQEVGRSSYEQYF
>TRBV7-2|TRBD1
CASSLDTGGNQPQHF
>TRBV13|TRBD1
CASSLVTPGGEAFF
>TRBV9|NA
CASSGGTDEKLFF
>TRBV27|NA
CASSSYSVGSGELFF
>TRBV28|TRBD1
CASSSLPGQGGSYNSPLHF